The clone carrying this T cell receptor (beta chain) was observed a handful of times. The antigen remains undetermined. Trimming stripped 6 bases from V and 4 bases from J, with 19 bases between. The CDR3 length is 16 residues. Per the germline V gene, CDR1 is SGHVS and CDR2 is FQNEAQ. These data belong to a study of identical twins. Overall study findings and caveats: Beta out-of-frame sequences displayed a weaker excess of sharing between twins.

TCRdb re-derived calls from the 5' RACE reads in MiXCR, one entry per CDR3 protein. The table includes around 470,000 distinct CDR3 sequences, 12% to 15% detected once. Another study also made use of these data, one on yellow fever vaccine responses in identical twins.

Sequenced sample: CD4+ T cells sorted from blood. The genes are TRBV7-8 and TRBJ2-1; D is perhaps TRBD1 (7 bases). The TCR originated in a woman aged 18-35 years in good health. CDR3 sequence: CASRPEGGQRYNEQFF. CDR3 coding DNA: TGTGCCAGCAGACCCGAGGGGGGACAGAGATACAATGAGCAGTTCTTC.